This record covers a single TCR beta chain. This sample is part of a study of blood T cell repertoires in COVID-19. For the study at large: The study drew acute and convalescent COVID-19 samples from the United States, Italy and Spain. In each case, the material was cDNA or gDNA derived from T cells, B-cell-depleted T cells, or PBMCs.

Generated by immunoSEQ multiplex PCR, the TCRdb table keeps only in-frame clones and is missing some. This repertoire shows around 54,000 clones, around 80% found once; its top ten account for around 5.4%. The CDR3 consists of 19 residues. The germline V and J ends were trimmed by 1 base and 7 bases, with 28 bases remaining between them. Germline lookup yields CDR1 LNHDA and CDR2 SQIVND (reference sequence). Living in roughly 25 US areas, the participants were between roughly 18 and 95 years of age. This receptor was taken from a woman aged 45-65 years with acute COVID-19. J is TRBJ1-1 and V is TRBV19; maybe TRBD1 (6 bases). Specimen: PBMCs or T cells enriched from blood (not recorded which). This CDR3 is CASSIGGRGLGVGFGEAFF. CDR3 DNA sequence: TGTGCCAGTAGTATAGGTGGCAGGGGCCTAGGAGTTGGGTTCGGTGAAGCTTTCTTT.